These T cell receptor beta chains were read from a single sample in a study of blood T cells in healthy people across ages. TCRdb re-derived calls from the 5' RACE reads in MiXCR, one entry per CDR3 protein. The table shows about 800,000 distinct CDR3 sequences, with roughly 46% occurring only once. Sequences were obtained from blood. Receptor source: an elderly man in good health. CDR3s include the opening cysteine and the closing phenylalanine or tryptophan. The D gene is left open where the match is weak. Rows give clone size only sometimes, using once, few, many, or a class for an expanded clone.

V gene	D gene	clone size	J gene	CDR3 protein	CDR3 DNA
TRBV25-1	TRBD2	many	TRBJ2-5	CASSPSTLGAGVGETQYF	TGTGCCAGCAGCCCATCTACCCTAGGGGCGGGAGTAGGCGAGACCCAGTACTTC
TRBV7-2	NA	NA	TRBJ2-1	CASSSGRHEQFF	TGTGCCAGCAGCTCGGGACGTCATGAGCAGTTCTTC
TRBV20-1	TRBD2	NA	TRBJ2-7	CSAPPAGEAEQYF	TGCAGTGCCCCCCCGGCGGGAGAGGCCGAGCAGTACTTC
TRBV30	NA	NA	TRBJ2-5	CAWSVILETQYF	TGTGCCTGGAGTGTCATCCTTGAGACCCAGTACTTC
TRBV29-1	NA	many	TRBJ2-1	CSVDSLAAASYNEQFF	TGCAGCGTTGATAGCTTAGCGGCAGCCTCCTACAATGAGCAGTTCTTC
TRBV6-2/TRBV6-3	TRBD1	NA	TRBJ2-1	CASDRGPYNEQFF	TGTGCCAGCGACAGGGGTCCCTACAATGAGCAGTTCTTC
TRBV1	NA	NA	TRBJ2-5	CTSSQEWREGKETQYF	TGCACCAGCAGCCAAGAATGGCGGGAGGGGAAAGAGACCCAGTACTTC
TRBV7-2	NA	NA	TRBJ2-3	CASSLRAGHGVDTQYF	TGTGCCAGCAGCTTAAGAGCGGGTCATGGCGTCGATACGCAGTATTTT
TRBV10-2	NA	NA	TRBJ2-5	CASSEEGRPETQYF	TGCGCCAGCAGTGAAGAGGGTCGACCAGAGACCCAGTACTTC
TRBV20-1	TRBD1	few	TRBJ2-1	CSATDRDSGYNEQFF	TGCAGTGCTACGGACCGGGACAGCGGCTACAATGAGCAGTTCTTC
TRBV7-9	TRBD1	NA	TRBJ2-6	CASSPARGLGANVLTF	TGTGCCAGCAGCCCAGCCAGGGGGCTTGGGGCCAACGTCCTGACTTTC
TRBV20-1	NA	NA	TRBJ1-1	CSARPDRNTEAFF	TGCAGTGCTAGGCCGGACAGGAACACTGAAGCTTTCTTT
TRBV24-1	TRBD1	few	TRBJ2-6	CATSGWTGGANVLTF	TGTGCCACCAGTGGGTGGACAGGTGGGGCCAACGTCCTGACTTTC
TRBV7-9	NA	NA	TRBJ2-7	CASSLDSQREAQYF	TGTGCCAGCAGCTTAGATTCCCAGAGAGAGGCCCAGTACTTC
TRBV29-1	TRBD2	NA	TRBJ2-1	CSVEGASGRVSSYNEQFF	TGCAGCGTTGAAGGGGCTAGCGGGAGGGTTAGCTCCTACAATGAGCAGTTCTTC
TRBV20-1	NA	NA	TRBJ2-4	CSARDRGWASGSRAKNIQYF	TGCAGTGCTAGGGACAGGGGTTGGGCTAGCGGGAGCCGGGCCAAAAACATTCAGTACTTC
TRBV5-1	TRBD2	NA	TRBJ2-5	CASSLEGTKGGEQYF	TGCGCCAGCAGCTTGGAGGGGACTAAGGGTGGGGAGCAGTACTTC
TRBV6-6	NA	few	TRBJ1-5	CASRASYGAQPQHF	TGTGCCAGCAGGGCATCGTACGGGGCTCAGCCCCAGCATTTT
TRBV4-1	NA	once	TRBJ2-7	CASSQQPGASLYEQYF	TGCGCCAGCAGCCAGCAACCAGGGGCTAGTCTGTACGAGCAGTACTTC
TRBV2	TRBD1	NA	TRBJ2-3	CASSRDSDTQYF	TGTGCCAGCAGCCGGGACAGTGATACGCAGTATTTT
TRBV27	NA	once	TRBJ2-1	CASSSYRTYNEQFF	TGTGCCAGCAGTTCTTACAGAACCTACAATGAGCAGTTCTTC
TRBV15	TRBD1	NA	TRBJ1-2	CATSRPRDSHYGYTF	TGTGCCACCAGCAGACCCCGGGACAGCCACTATGGCTACACCTTC
TRBV12-3/TRBV12-4	TRBD2	many	TRBJ2-1	CASSKLAGEGSEQFF	TGTGCCAGCAGTAAACTAGCGGGAGAAGGGTCTGAGCAGTTCTTC
TRBV7-8	NA	many	TRBJ2-1	CASSFIANEQFF	TGTGCCAGCAGCTTCATAGCGAATGAGCAGTTCTTC
TRBV7-2	NA	NA	TRBJ2-7	CASSLDLGREKQYF	TGTGCCAGCAGCTTAGATTTAGGGCGGGAAAAGCAGTACTTC
TRBV28	NA	few	TRBJ2-6	CASSFSWESSGANVLTF	TGTGCCAGCAGTTTCTCTTGGGAGAGCTCTGGGGCCAACGTCCTGACTTTC
TRBV27	NA	NA	TRBJ2-5	CASQTGGRQETQYF	TGTGCCAGTCAAACAGGAGGAAGGCAAGAGACCCAGTACTTC
TRBV20-1	NA	NA	TRBJ1-5	CSASNFIYSNQPQHF	TGCAGTGCTAGTAACTTCATTTATAGCAATCAGCCCCAGCATTTT
TRBV7-9	NA	few	TRBJ1-1	CASSPRVSTEAFF	TGTGCCAGCAGCCCCAGGGTGAGCACTGAAGCTTTCTTT
TRBV4-1	TRBD1	NA	TRBJ2-2	CASSQGDSDTGELFF	TGCGCCAGCAGCCAAGGGGACAGCGACACCGGGGAGCTGTTTTTT
TRBV12-3/TRBV12-4	TRBD2	NA	TRBJ2-7	CASSLARGRSGSYEQYF	TGTGCCAGCAGTTTAGCGCGGGGCCGTAGCGGGAGCTACGAGCAGTACTTC
TRBV2	TRBD2	NA	TRBJ2-5	CASGASGRQTQYF	TGTGCCAGCGGTGCTAGCGGGAGACAGACCCAGTACTTC
TRBV5-6	NA	few	TRBJ1-2	CASSLGPTYGYTF	TGTGCCAGCAGTCTAGGACCAACCTATGGCTACACCTTC
TRBV12-3/TRBV12-4	NA	many	TRBJ2-1	CASSASGGGSHYNEQFF	TGTGCCAGCAGTGCATCGGGGGGCGGGAGTCACTACAATGAGCAGTTCTTC
TRBV20-1	NA	NA	TRBJ2-4	CSAEDGKLAKNIQYF	TGCAGTGCTGAGGACGGGAAACTAGCCAAAAACATTCAGTACTTC
TRBV20-1	TRBD1	NA	TRBJ2-3	CSARDRVILGTDTQYF	TGCAGTGCGCGGGACAGGGTAATTTTAGGGACAGATACGCAGTATTTT
TRBV4-1	TRBD2	NA	TRBJ2-7	CASSQTSSGPEQYF	TGCGCCAGCAGCCAGACCTCTAGCGGTCCCGAGCAGTACTTC
TRBV6-5	TRBD1	NA	TRBJ2-7	CASSYSDRGPSYEQYF	TGTGCCAGCAGTTACTCGGACAGGGGTCCATCCTACGAGCAGTACTTC
TRBV18	TRBD1	NA	TRBJ1-6	CASSPGTGSNSPLHF	TGTGCCAGCTCACCGGGGACAGGGAGCAATTCACCCCTCCACTTT
TRBV24-1	NA	once	TRBJ2-3	CATSDRQAGDTQYF	TGTGCCACCAGTGATCGGCAGGCAGGGGATACGCAGTATTTT
TRBV20-1	NA	NA	TRBJ2-5	CSATDQYQETQYF	TGCAGTGCTACTGACCAGTACCAAGAGACCCAGTACTTC
TRBV5-1	TRBD1	once	TRBJ2-5	CASFGQGNQETQYF	TGCGCCAGCTTCGGACAGGGTAACCAAGAGACCCAGTACTTC
TRBV9	NA	NA	TRBJ1-2	CASSVDEGYGYTF	TGTGCCAGCAGCGTAGATGAGGGGTATGGCTACACCTTC
TRBV4-3	TRBD2	many	TRBJ2-1	CASSQLLAETFGEQFF	TGCGCCAGCAGCCAACTACTAGCGGAAACTTTCGGTGAGCAGTTCTTC
TRBV7-9	NA	few	TRBJ1-5	CASSADGDQPQHF	TGTGCCAGCAGCGCCGACGGGGATCAGCCCCAGCATTTT
TRBV25-1	TRBD2	few	TRBJ2-1	CASSATSGRAYDEQFF	TGTGCCAGCAGTGCAACTAGCGGGAGGGCCTATGATGAGCAGTTCTTC
TRBV10-3	TRBD2	many	TRBJ2-3	CAISDLLAGRDTQYF	TGTGCCATCAGTGATCTCCTAGCGGGAAGAGATACGCAGTATTTT